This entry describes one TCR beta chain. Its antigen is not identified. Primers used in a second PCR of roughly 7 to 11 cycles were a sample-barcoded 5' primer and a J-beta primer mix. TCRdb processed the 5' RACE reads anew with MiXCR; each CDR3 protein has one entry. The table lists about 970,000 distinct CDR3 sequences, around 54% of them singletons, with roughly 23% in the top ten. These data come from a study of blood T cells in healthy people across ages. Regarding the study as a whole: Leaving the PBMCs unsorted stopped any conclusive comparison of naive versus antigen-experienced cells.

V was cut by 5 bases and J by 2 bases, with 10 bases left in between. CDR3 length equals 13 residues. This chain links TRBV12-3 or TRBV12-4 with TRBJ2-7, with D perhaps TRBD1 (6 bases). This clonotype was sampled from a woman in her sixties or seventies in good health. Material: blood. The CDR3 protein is CASSGGHPYEQYF. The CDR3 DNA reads TGTGCCAGCAGTGGGGGACATCCCTACGAGCAGTACTTC.